This T cell receptor beta chain was identified in a study of control samples from healthy donors and cancer patients (TCRdb year 2020). In the case of this clone: Its antigen has not been determined.

The cysteine opens and the phenylalanine closes a CDR3 of 15 amino acids. Left in the record is the CDR3 DNA by itself, 45 bases read in frame from the first base. Trimming takes 7 bases from V and 3 bases from J, and the germline ends sit 15 bases apart. CDR1 and CDR2 (MNHEY, SVGAGI) derive from the germline V gene. Libraries came from the immunoSEQ multiplex PCR assay. Not all clones reach the TCRdb copy of this immuneACCESS table, which keeps in-frame sequences only. Checked studies attribute under half of the gap to unresolved V genes and leave the rest unexplained. The sample table records 150,000 to 200,000 clones. In total, the top ten clones hold less than 2.5% of the sample.

This receptor was identified in a woman in her 30s in good health. The sequence is built from TRBV6-5 and TRBJ1-4; a weak D assignment points to TRBD1 (6 bases agree). Sequencing input: blood. The base sequence is TGTGCCAGCATTACCCCGGGGGCTGCTAATGAAAAACTGTTTTTT. Its product reads: CASITPGAANEKLFF.